This TCR beta chain was obtained from a study of blood T cell repertoires in COVID-19. Whole-study context: Material from acute and convalescent COVID-19 was sourced from the United States, Italy and Spain.

Original methodology: Nucleated cell number was recorded as an estimate derived from reference gene primer amplification. Here immunoSEQ multiplex PCR was the method, and the copy in TCRdb shows in-frame clones only, minus some. V, J and clone size are those of that table, while D and trimming were read from the DNA. This sample has about 250,000 clones; just over 85% occur once, and the top ten carry about 14%. Clinical history as reported by participants underpinned cohort assignment. Recovered status applied to Cohort 3 donors who had two consecutive negative PCRs. It also applied to those with clearance or with symptom resolution. Germline assignment: CDR1 MDHEN and CDR2 SYDVKM. This CDR3 region has 18 residues. V dropped 7 bases and J dropped 1 base, with 26 bases sitting between them.

The V and J genes are TRBV28 and TRBJ2-7, with a weak D call TRBD2 (6 bases). The sequencing sample was made of PBMCs or T cells enriched from blood (not recorded which). The origin of this receptor is a man in his late teens or twenties who had recovered from COVID-19. The CDR3: CASKNSGLGPRASYEQYF. The CDR3 nucleotides read TGTGCCAGCAAAAACAGCGGGTTGGGGCCGCGGGCGTCCTACGAGCAGTACTTC. The entire variable domain, with the rest obtained from reference TRBV28 and TRBJ2-7, is as follows: DVKVTQSSRYLVKRTGEKVFLECVQDMDHENMFWYRQDPGLGLRLIYFSYDVKMKEKGDIPEGYSVSREKKERFSLILESASTNQTSMYLCASKNSGLGPRASYEQYFGPGTRLTVT.